A selection of T cell receptor beta chains follows, all from one sample in a study of blood T cell repertoires in COVID-19. Measured with immunoSEQ multiplex PCR; TCRdb has only the in-frame clones, and not every one. Of roughly 41,000 clones detected, approximately 90% appear once; the ten largest clones hold roughly 5%. The specimen was peripheral blood. Every receptor here comes from a human donor in a cohort sampled during active COVID-19. Each CDR3 is given with its conserved first and last residue. D genes are given only for firm matches. Clone sizes are given selectively: once, few, many, or a class where the clone is expanded.

V gene,D gene,J gene,clone size,CDR3 protein,CDR3 DNA
TRBV21-1,.,TRBJ2-4,.,CASSKNRVKNIQYF,TGTGCCAGCAGCAAAAACAGGGTAAAAAACATTCAGTACTTC
TRBV18,TRBD2,TRBJ2-1,.,CASSPPGTSSYNEQFF,TGTGCCAGCTCACCCCCCGGGACTAGCTCCTACAATGAGCAGTTCTTC
TRBV11-3,TRBD1,TRBJ2-1,.,CASSLVAGGYNEQFF,TGTGCCAGCAGCTTAGTAGCAGGGGGCTACAATGAGCAGTTCTTC
TRBV3-1/TRBV3-2,TRBD1,TRBJ1-1,.,CASSLGTGGTEAFF,TGTGCCAGCAGCCTGGGGACAGGGGGCACTGAAGCTTTCTTT
TRBV7-9,TRBD2,TRBJ2-1,.,CASSLAGSGIYNEQFF,TGTGCCAGCAGCTTAGCGGGAAGCGGGATATACAATGAGCAGTTCTTC
TRBV11-2,.,TRBJ2-5,few,CASSLGTDSDETQYF,TGTGCCAGCAGCTTGGGAACGGACTCTGATGAGACCCAGTACTTC
TRBV7-2,.,TRBJ2-7,.,CASSLVESYEQYF,TGTGCCAGCAGCTTAGTGGAGTCCTACGAGCAGTACTTC
TRBV7-9,TRBD2,TRBJ2-7,.,CASSIRLAGGLLSYEQYF,TGTGCCAGCAGCATCAGACTAGCGGGAGGCCTACTTTCCTACGAGCAGTACTTC
TRBV28,TRBD1,TRBJ1-2,once,CASSLGTGSSYGYTF,TGTGCCAGCAGTTTGGGGACAGGGTCATCCTATGGCTACACCTTC
TRBV15,.,TRBJ1-5,once,CATSRDYLTASNQPQHF,TGTGCCACCAGCAGAGACTACCTGACAGCTAGCAATCAGCCCCAGCATTTT
TRBV13,TRBD2,TRBJ2-7,.,CASSLALGLASNEQYF,TGTGCCAGCAGCTTAGCCCTAGGACTAGCATCCAACGAGCAGTACTTC
TRBV13,TRBD1,TRBJ2-7,.,CASRAGTGGSEQYF,TGTGCCAGCAGAGCCGGGACAGGGGGAAGCGAGCAGTACTTC
TRBV6-2/TRBV6-3,TRBD2,TRBJ2-1,once,CASSRLAGRTYNEQFF,TGTGCCAGCAGTCGACTAGCGGGACGGACCTACAATGAGCAGTTCTTC
TRBV27,TRBD2,TRBJ2-1,.,CASSSGTSGVNEQFF,TGTGCCAGCAGTAGTGGGACTAGCGGGGTCAATGAGCAGTTCTTC
TRBV5-8,TRBD1,TRBJ1-2,once,CASSLPRQGKTF,TGTGCCAGCAGCCTACCGAGACAGGGTAAAACCTTC
TRBV18,TRBD2,TRBJ2-3,once,CASSQSGTTDTQYF,TGTGCCAGCTCACAAAGCGGGACCACAGATACGCAGTATTTT
TRBV29-1,.,TRBJ2-1,.,CSVGGGEGTLNNEQFF,TGCAGCGTTGGGGGTGGGGAGGGGACACTAAACAATGAGCAGTTCTTC
TRBV25-1,.,TRBJ2-7,.,CASKAGNYEQYF,TGTGCCAGCAAAGCAGGAAACTACGAGCAGTACTTC
TRBV11-3,.,TRBJ1-1,.,CASSPGQGSRAFF,TGTGCCAGCAGCCCCGGACAAGGGTCGAGGGCTTTCTTT
TRBV24-1,.,TRBJ2-1,.,CATSERRGQRSYNEQFF,TGTGCCACCAGTGAGCGGAGGGGGCAGAGATCCTACAATGAGCAGTTCTTC
TRBV7-3,TRBD1,TRBJ2-2,few,CASSLTGGVSITGELFF,TGTGCCAGCAGCTTGACAGGGGGCGTATCGATCACCGGGGAGCTGTTTTTT
TRBV9,.,TRBJ2-1,.,CASSVYANYNEQFF,TGTGCCAGCAGCGTATACGCTAACTACAATGAGCAGTTCTTC
TRBV28,TRBD1,TRBJ1-2,.,CASSLTGTGGGYTF,TGTGCCAGCAGTTTGACCGGGACAGGAGGGGGCTACACCTTC
TRBV7-3,TRBD2,TRBJ2-1,few,CASSLTTTSGSFNEQFF,TGTGCCAGCAGCTTAACGACGACTAGCGGGAGTTTTAATGAGCAGTTCTTC
TRBV29-1,TRBD1,TRBJ2-5,.,CSADRFQETQYF,TGCAGCGCGGACAGGTTCCAAGAGACCCAGTACTTC
TRBV2,TRBD2,TRBJ2-3,.,CASRTSGSLADTQYF,TGTGCCAGCAGGACTAGCGGGAGCTTAGCAGATACGCAGTATTTT
TRBV28,.,TRBJ1-5,.,CASSLSQGKPSNQPQHF,TGTGCCAGCAGTTTATCCCAGGGAAAGCCAAGCAATCAGCCCCAGCATTTT
TRBV4-1,TRBD1,TRBJ1-2,.,CASSNPHRTGEYGYTF,TGCGCCAGCAGCAACCCACATAGGACAGGGGAGTATGGCTACACCTTC
TRBV15,.,TRBJ1-4,.,CATSRDWENEKLFF,TGTGCCACCAGCAGAGATTGGGAGAATGAAAAACTGTTTTTT
TRBV7-9,TRBD1,TRBJ2-7,.,CASSPRKVGTANSYEQYF,TGTGCCAGCAGCCCCAGGAAAGTCGGGACAGCGAACTCTTACGAGCAGTACTTC
TRBV11-3,.,TRBJ2-7,.,CASSPGLYSYEQYF,TGTGCCAGCAGCCCGGGACTCTACTCCTACGAGCAGTACTTC
TRBV30,TRBD1,TRBJ2-2,.,CAWRKPGQGETGELFF,TGTGCCTGGAGAAAGCCGGGACAGGGAGAAACCGGGGAGCTGTTTTTT
TRBV11-2,TRBD2,TRBJ2-7,.,CASSLKTSGYEQYF,TGTGCCAGCAGCTTAAAAACTAGCGGATACGAGCAGTACTTC
TRBV7-2,.,TRBJ1-2,few,CASSPSGSYYGYTF,TGTGCCAGCAGCCCTTCCGGGTCCTACTATGGCTACACCTTC
TRBV24-1,TRBD1,TRBJ2-3,.,CATSTGQGFHTQYF,TGTGCCACCAGTACGGGACAGGGATTCCATACGCAGTATTTT
TRBV5-1,.,TRBJ2-2,.,CASSLDLAGNTGELFF,TGCGCCAGCAGCCTAGATTTGGCGGGGAACACCGGGGAGCTGTTTTTT
TRBV28,.,TRBJ2-6,medium-sized,CASRRLSGANVLTF,TGTGCCAGCAGGAGGCTCTCTGGGGCCAACGTCCTGACTTTC
TRBV25-1,.,TRBJ2-7,.,CASSDPNSYEQYF,TGTGCCAGCAGTGACCCAAACTCCTACGAGCAGTACTTC
TRBV21-1,.,TRBJ1-1,.,CASSKYPQLNTEAFF,TGTGCCAGCAGCAAATACCCACAGCTGAACACTGAAGCTTTCTTT
TRBV6-1,TRBD2,TRBJ2-1,.,CASSEVLAGEQFF,TGTGCCAGCAGTGAAGTCCTAGCGGGAGAGCAGTTCTTC
TRBV5-6,.,TRBJ2-2,.,CASTSEGTPNTGELFF,TGTGCCAGCACCTCGGAAGGGACACCGAACACCGGGGAGCTGTTTTTT
TRBV28,TRBD1,TRBJ1-2,.,CASSFSTGEYGYTF,TGTGCCAGCAGTTTTTCTACAGGGGAGTATGGCTACACCTTC
TRBV7-6,.,TRBJ2-6,once,CASSRVNSGANVLTF,TGTGCCAGCAGCCGAGTCAACTCTGGGGCCAACGTCCTGACTTTC
TRBV6-1,.,TRBJ1-2,.,CASSEPGFYGYTF,TGTGCCAGCAGTGAACCAGGGTTCTATGGCTACACCTTC
TRBV20-1,.,TRBJ2-7,.,CSASGRAFSYEQYF,TGCAGTGCTAGTGGCAGGGCTTTCTCCTACGAGCAGTACTTC
TRBV7-9,TRBD2,TRBJ2-6,once,CASSWGASGSGANVLTF,TGTGCCAGCAGCTGGGGTGCTAGCGGTTCTGGGGCCAACGTCCTGACTTTC
TRBV30,TRBD2,TRBJ2-5,.,CAWSRWGLAGEETQYF,TGTGCCTGGAGCAGGTGGGGGCTAGCGGGAGAAGAGACCCAGTACTTC
TRBV2,.,TRBJ2-1,.,CASSMVRENEQFF,TGTGCCAGCAGTATGGTCAGGGAAAATGAGCAGTTCTTC
TRBV5-6,.,TRBJ2-2,.,CASSFRDLGTGELFF,TGTGCCAGCAGCTTTCGGGACTTAGGTACCGGGGAGCTGTTTTTT
TRBV18,TRBD1,TRBJ1-3,.,CASSQTGFSPAGNTIYF,TGTGCCAGCTCACAGACAGGGTTCAGTCCCGCTGGAAACACCATATATTTT
TRBV5-4,TRBD1,TRBJ1-2,.,CASSLGWTGANYGYTF,TGTGCCAGCAGCTTGGGATGGACAGGAGCTAACTATGGCTACACCTTC
TRBV6-5,.,TRBJ2-7,.,CASRAQGFDEQYF,TGTGCCAGCAGAGCACAGGGTTTCGACGAGCAGTACTTC